Here is one TCR beta chain with its context. There are 17 residues in the CDR3. J lost 1 base, V lost 3 bases, and 5 bases had no gene match. Germline CDR1 reads MNHEY; CDR2 reads SMNVEV (reference sequence). These data originate in a study of cytomegalovirus exposure and HLA in healthy donors. With 60 Vbeta and 13 Jbeta primers, the PCR was carried out. Data came from immunoSEQ multiplex PCR; TCRdb stores just in-frame clones and leaves some out. The data show about 83,000 clones, about 77% seen once. This clonotype was obtained from a man between 60 and 75 years old in good health and CMV-seronegative. V gene TRBV27 combines with J gene TRBJ2-6, with TRBD1 identical over 8 bases. Source material: PBMCs. The CDR3 DNA reads as TGTGCCAGCAGTTTGGCGCAGGGGGCTTCTGGGGCCAACGTCCTGACTTTC. Protein: CASSLAQGASGANVLTF.